These 11 T cell receptor beta chains originate from one sample sequenced in a study of cytomegalovirus exposure and HLA in healthy donors. The PCR was carried out with 60 Vbeta primers and 13 Jbeta primers. Assay: immunoSEQ multiplex PCR; the TCRdb copy retains only in-frame clones and omits some. The repertoire holds around 90,000 clones, 75% to 85% seen once, with around 3% in the top ten. Sequences were obtained from PBMCs. The receptors derive from a male donor in good health and CMV-seropositive.

The chain couples TRBV30 to TRBJ2-1; TRBD2 agrees at 8 bases. Germline V gives CDR1 GTSNPN, CDR2 SVGIG (reference sequence). The CDR3 loop spans 13 amino acids. J lost 13 bases, V lost 0 bases, and 8 bases had no gene match. In nucleotides, the CDR3 is TGTGCCTGGAGTGTGGTTTCGGGGGGGCAACAGTTCTTC. The encoded protein is CAWSVVSGGQQFF.

The chain carries TRBV27 and TRBJ1-1; TRBD1 matches 8 bases. Germline-derived CDR1 and CDR2 are MNHEY and SMNVEV (reference sequence). The V and J ends lost 4 bases and 4 bases, in that order; junction bases with no gene match: 5. The CDR3 has 14 amino acids. DNA of the CDR3: TGTGCCAGCAGTTCGGACAGGGAGAGCACTGAAGCTTTCTTT. Translating gives CASSSDRESTEAFF.

CDR3 loop: CASSLNGYEQYF. The CDR3 DNA reads as TGTGCCAGCAGTTTGAACGGGTACGAGCAGTACTTC. The chain uses TRBV27 and TRBJ2-7, with unresolved D. Trimming pared 3 bases from V and 4 bases from J, leaving 7 bases between. CDR3 size: 12 residues. Per the germline V gene, CDR1 is MNHEY and CDR2 is SMNVEV (reference sequence).

The genes are TRBV7-2 and TRBJ1-4; D is uncertain. The CDR3 covers 13 residues. The V end was cut by 5 bases, the J end by 4 bases, with 8 bases between. From germline, CDR1 is SGHTA and CDR2 FQGNSA. CDR3 nucleotides: TGTGCCAGCAGCCCCCAATTTAATGAAAAACTGTTTTTT. Translated: CASSPQFNEKLFF.

The V gene is TRBV7-8, the J gene TRBJ2-7; maybe TRBD2 (6 bases). Germline V gene data show CDR1 as SGHVS and CDR2 as FQNEAQ. This CDR3 spans 18 amino acids. Trimming pared 0 bases from V and 2 bases from J, leaving 20 bases between. As DNA, the CDR3 is TGTGCCAGCAGCTTAGCACAAGGAGGGGCAGCTCTTACCTACGAGCAGTACTTC. It translates to CASSLAQGGAALTYEQYF.

CDR3 bases: TGTGCCAGCAGCTTACAGGGAAACACCATATATTTT. As protein: CASSLQGNTIYF. The chain has TRBV5-4 and TRBJ1-3; unclear D gene. V dropped 2 bases and J dropped 4 bases, with 4 bases sitting between them. Per germline, CDR1 SGHNT and CDR2 YYREEE (reference sequence). The CDR3 is 12 residues long.

The chain uses TRBV30 and TRBJ2-1, with D tentatively TRBD2 (6 bases). This CDR3 has 13 amino acids. The germline V and J ends were trimmed by 0 bases and 3 bases, with 6 bases remaining between them. The germline V gene encodes CDR1 GTSNPN and CDR2 SVGIG (reference sequence). CDR3 sequence reads: CAWSVGGYNEQFF. DNA for the CDR3: TGTGCCTGGAGTGTGGGGGGCTACAATGAGCAGTTCTTC.

Written as DNA, the CDR3 is TGTGCCAGCTCCGCCCAGGGGGAGCTGTTTTTT. The encoded protein is CASSAQGELFF. The V and J genes are TRBV18 and TRBJ2-2; D is unresolved. The V gene's germline CDR1 is KGHSH and CDR2 LQKENI. The CDR3 contains 11 residues. Trimming removed 6 bases at V and 8 bases at J, with 7 bases between.

CDR3 protein: CASSLGGRGGNTIYF. The CDR3, as DNA: TGCGCCAGCAGCTTGGGGGGAAGGGGAGGAAACACCATATATTTT. This rearrangement joins TRBV5-1 to TRBJ1-3; maybe TRBD1 (5 bases). The CDR3 sequence is 15 residues long. The germline V gene encodes CDR1 SGHRS and CDR2 YFSETQ. Trimming left V 0 bases short and J 4 bases short, with 11 bases between.

The chain recombines TRBV30 with TRBJ1-1; TRBD1 aligns across 7 bases. The junction had 0 bases not matched to a gene; V was cut back by 4 bases and J by 1 base. The CDR3 extends over 12 amino acids. Per the germline V gene, CDR1 is GTSNPN and CDR2 is SVGIG (reference sequence). CDR3 sequence: CAWNRGNTEAFF. The CDR3 DNA is TGTGCCTGGAACAGGGGGAACACTGAAGCTTTCTTT.

This clone was detected only a few times. This CDR3 is CASSIRTPGDQPQHF. CDR3 in DNA: TGTGCCAGTAGTATTAGGACGCCGGGGGATCAGCCCCAGCATTTT. The chain joins TRBV19 to TRBJ1-5, with D perhaps TRBD1 (5 bases). Germline-derived CDR1 and CDR2 are LNHDA and SQIVND (reference sequence). With 3 bases removed from V and 5 bases from J, the gap between germline ends came to 14 bases. This CDR3 has 15 residues.